The 20 T cell receptor beta chains in this list originate from one sample, sequenced in a study of shared clonotypes between healthy human individuals. As defined, naive CD8 cells were CD45RO-negative and positively selected for CCR7, with terminally differentiated effector memory CD45RA+ cells excluded. Repertoires were generated with immunoSEQ multiplex PCR, while TCRdb's copy carries only in-frame clones and drops some. The sample holds about 2.1 million clones, roughly 91% seen once. The specimen sequenced was naive CD8+ T cells from PBMCs. The receptor set was obtained from a man aged 18 to 30 in good health. Some clones in this sample may be carry-over from other donors' samples.

J is TRBJ2-3 and V is TRBV25-1, with TRBD2 matching 13 bases. There are 16 residues in the CDR3. Losses at the gene ends were 4 bases for V and 7 bases for J; bases not matched to a gene: 8. Germline V gives CDR1 MGHDK, CDR2 SYGVNS. DNA for the CDR3: TGTGCCAGCAGTGCTCCCCGGACTAGCGGGAGAAATACGCAGTATTTT. As protein: CASSAPRTSGRNTQYF.

The V call is TRBV30, the J call TRBJ1-4; D unresolved. CDR3 length equals 19 residues. Trimming pared 2 bases from V and 4 bases from J, leaving 26 bases between. Germline assignment: CDR1 GTSNPN and CDR2 SVGIG (reference sequence). The CDR3 sequence is CAWSQDSEAERNNNEKLFF. CDR3 DNA: TGTGCCTGGAGTCAAGACTCGGAAGCTGAAAGAAACAATAATGAAAAACTGTTTTTT.

CDR3 loop: CASSLMGAGAEEVNEQFF. In DNA form, the CDR3 reads TGTGCCAGCAGCTTAATGGGAGCGGGAGCCGAAGAGGTCAATGAGCAGTTCTTC. The V and J genes are TRBV7-3 and TRBJ2-1; 8 positions agree with TRBD2. V lost 1 base to trimming and J lost 6 bases; unmatched junction nucleotides: 14. CDR1 and CDR2 from the germline V gene are SGHTA and FQGTGA. This CDR3 contains 18 residues.

This chain uses TRBV28 with TRBJ2-7, with D perhaps matching TRBD2 (5 bases). From germline, CDR1 is MDHEN and CDR2 SYDVKM. Trimming removed 2 bases from V and 2 bases from J, with 7 bases in between. The CDR3 spans 13 residues. CDR3 sequence: CASSLEGTYEQYF. CDR3 bases: TGTGCCAGCAGTTTAGAGGGAACCTACGAGCAGTACTTC.

This chain joins TRBV11-1 and TRBJ1-1; D not certain. Looked up from germline, CDR1 is SGHAT and CDR2 is FQDESV (reference sequence). This CDR3 spans 15 amino acids. The V end lost 5 bases, the J end lost 1 base, and 14 bases lay between the germline ends. CDR3 amino acids: CASSQAPRGNTEAFF. The CDR3 DNA reads as TGTGCCAGCAGCCAAGCCCCCCGCGGGAACACTGAAGCTTTCTTT.

This chain uses TRBV19 with TRBJ2-2; D is unclear. This CDR3 has 12 amino acids. V lost 3 bases and J 4 bases, leaving 3 bases between the germline ends. CDR1 and CDR2 from the germline V gene are LNHDA and SQIVND (reference sequence). For the CDR3, the DNA is TGTGCCAGTAGTATTGCCACCGGGGAGCTGTTTTTT. Its protein is CASSIATGELFF.

The rearrangement uses TRBV27 and TRBJ2-7; D possibly uses TRBD1 or TRBD2 (5 bases each). V lost 5 bases, J lost 0 bases, and 17 bases lay in between. Germline V lookup: CDR1 MNHEY, CDR2 SMNVEV (reference sequence). This CDR3 region has 16 residues. The CDR3 loop is CASSPSNGAVSYEQYF. CDR3 sequence (DNA): TGTGCCAGCAGTCCCTCGAACGGGGCCGTCTCCTACGAGCAGTACTTC.

This rearrangement joins TRBV29-1 to TRBJ2-7; D may match TRBD1 or TRBD2 (5 bases each). Germline CDR1 is SQVTM and CDR2 is ANQGSEA. There are 12 residues in the CDR3. Trimming pared 2 bases from V and 5 bases from J, leaving 10 bases between. The CDR3 bases are TGCAGCGTTGAAACGGGGCGGAACGAGCAGTACTTC. This translates into CSVETGRNEQYF.

This sequence joins TRBV9 and TRBJ1-2; 9 bases line up with TRBD1. This CDR3 region has 15 residues. The junction had 14 bases not matched to a gene; V was cut back by 7 bases and J by 7 bases. The germline CDR1 and CDR2 sequences are SGDLS and YYNGEE. As DNA, the CDR3 is TGTGCCAGCGGCTCTCCGGGTGACAGGGGGACTGGCTACACCTTC. Translation gives CASGSPGDRGTGYTF.

A single count supports this clone. The chain has TRBV29-1 and TRBJ2-7, with 9 bases matching TRBD1. J gave up 2 bases and V 0 bases, and 5 bases lay outside the gene matches. This CDR3 region has 15 residues. Germline-derived CDR1 and CDR2 are SQVTM and ANQGSEA. The CDR3 loop is CSVEEGRTGAYEQYF. The CDR3, as DNA: TGCAGCGTTGAAGAGGGGCGGACAGGGGCCTACGAGCAGTACTTC.

The CDR3 DNA follows: TGTGCCAGCAGCTTATTGGGACAGGGGACGCAATACGAGCAGTACTTC. It codes for CASSLLGQGTQYEQYF. This chain joins TRBV13 and TRBJ2-7, with 10 bases lining up with TRBD1. V trimming: 2 bases; J trimming: 4 bases; junction bases outside the gene matches: 8. Germline V gene lookup returns CDR1 PRHDT and CDR2 FYEKMQ (reference sequence). This CDR3 is 16 amino acids long.

The V and J genes are TRBV15 and TRBJ1-2; D ambiguous. The CDR3 has 15 amino acids. V lost 2 bases and J 1 base, leaving 11 bases between the germline ends. Germline-derived CDR1 and CDR2 are LNHNV and YYDKDF (reference sequence). In DNA form, the CDR3 reads TGTGCCACCAGCAGAAGTGTTGAACTTAACTATGGCTACACCTTC. This sequence encodes CATSRSVELNYGYTF.

The CDR3 DNA reads as TGTGCCAGCAGCCCAGGTCCGTCAGGGACAGGGCCCTACGAGCAGTACTTC. It is translated as CASSPGPSGTGPYEQYF. This sequence joins TRBV7-9 and TRBJ2-7; 9 bases agree with TRBD1. V lost 5 bases and J lost 2; bases outside the gene matches: 13. In germline, CDR1 is SEHNR, CDR2 FQNEAQ (reference sequence). The CDR3 is made up of 17 amino acids. Full variable domain (rest looked up from reference TRBV7-9 and TRBJ2-7): DTGVSQNPRHKITKRGQNVTFRCDPISEHNRLYWYRQTLGQGPEFLTYFQNEAQLEKSRLLSDRFSAERPKGSFSTLEIQRTEQGDSAMYLCASSPGPSGTGPYEQYFGPGTRLTVT.

The chain uses TRBV6-5 and TRBJ2-1; possibly TRBD2 for D (5 bases). The V end lost 8 bases, the J end lost 8 bases, and 13 bases lay between the germline ends. The germline V gene encodes CDR1 MNHEY and CDR2 SVGAGI. The CDR3 totals 12 residues. The DNA of the CDR3 is TGTGCCAGCGGAGGATCCATGGATGAGCAGTTCTTC. This translates into CASGGSMDEQFF.

Regarding this clone: Other DNA sequences in the same sample also yield this CDR3. The rearrangement joins TRBV7-9 to TRBJ2-7; D is ambiguous. V was clipped by 1 base and J by 1 base, with 8 bases between them. Per the germline V gene, CDR1 is SEHNR and CDR2 is FQNEAQ (reference sequence). The CDR3 has 14 residues. The CDR3 here is CASSLGTASYEQYF. CDR3 bases: TGTGCCAGCAGCTTAGGGACGGCGTCCTACGAGCAGTACTTC. Variable domain in full (rest from reference TRBV7-9 and TRBJ2-7): DTGVSQNPRHKITKRGQNVTFRCDPISEHNRLYWYRQTLGQGPEFLTYFQNEAQLEKSRLLSDRFSAERPKGSFSTLEIQRTEQGDSAMYLCASSLGTASYEQYFGPGTRLTVT.

CDR3 amino acids: CASATSGTHEQYF. The CDR3 DNA reads TGTGCCAGTGCGACTAGCGGGACCCACGAGCAGTACTTC. This chain uses TRBV7-9 with TRBJ2-7; TRBD2 matches at 11 bases. Germline V gene data show CDR1 as SEHNR and CDR2 as FQNEAQ (reference sequence). The CDR3 contains 13 residues. V was pared by 9 bases and J by 5 bases, with 6 bases of the junction left unmatched.

The V and J genes are TRBV5-4 and TRBJ2-3, with D unclear. CDR1 is SGHNT and CDR2 is YYREEE in the germline V gene (reference sequence). This CDR3 comprises 12 residues. Trimming stripped 7 bases from V and 2 bases from J, with 8 bases between. The CDR3 reads CASSHHTDTQYF. The CDR3 DNA sequence: TGTGCCAGCTCCCACCACACAGATACGCAGTATTTT.

This chain uses TRBV2 with TRBJ1-2, with D unresolved. The CDR3 contains 15 residues. Trimming left V 1 base short and J 1 base short, with 10 bases between. Germline values: CDR1 SNHLY, CDR2 FYNNEI. The CDR3 sequence: CASSEEMDYNYGYTF. The CDR3 DNA reads TGTGCCAGCAGTGAAGAAATGGACTATAACTATGGCTACACCTTC.

The rearrangement uses TRBV15 and TRBJ1-1; no clear D gene. CDR3 size: 15 residues. Germline V CDR1 and CDR2: LNHNV, YYDKDF (reference sequence). Trimming pared 1 base from V and 5 bases from J, leaving 14 bases between. CDR3 sequence: CATSRVSPVGTEAFF. The CDR3 DNA follows: TGTGCCACCAGCAGAGTGTCCCCTGTCGGGACTGAAGCTTTCTTT. Full variable domain (missing parts from reference TRBV15 and TRBJ1-1): DAMVIQNPRYQVTQFGKPVTLSCSQTLNHNVMYWYQQKSSQAPKLLFHYYDKDFNNEADTPDNFQSRRPNTSFCFLDIRSPGLGDTAMYLCATSRVSPVGTEAFFGQGTRLTVV.

V and J are TRBV9 and TRBJ2-3; 9 nucleotides agree with TRBD2. The CDR3 covers 16 residues. Germline V gene sequence: CDR1 SGDLS, CDR2 YYNGEE. With V trimmed by 4 bases and J by 4 bases, 10 bases remained unmatched. Here the CDR3 reads CASSLLAGVAPDTQYF. The CDR3 coding sequence is TGTGCCAGCAGCCTCTTAGCGGGAGTCGCGCCAGATACGCAGTATTTT.